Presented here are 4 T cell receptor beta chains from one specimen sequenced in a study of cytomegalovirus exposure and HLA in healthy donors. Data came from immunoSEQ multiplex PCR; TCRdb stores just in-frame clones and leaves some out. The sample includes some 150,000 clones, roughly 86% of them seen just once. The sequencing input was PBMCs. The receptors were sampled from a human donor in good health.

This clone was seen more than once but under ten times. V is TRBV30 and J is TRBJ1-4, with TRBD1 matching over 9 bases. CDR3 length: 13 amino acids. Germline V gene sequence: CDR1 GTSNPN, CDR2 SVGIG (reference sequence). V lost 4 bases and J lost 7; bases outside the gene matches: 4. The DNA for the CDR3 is TGTGCCTGGAACAGGGGGCAAGGTGAAAAACTGTTTTTT. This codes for CAWNRGQGEKLFF.

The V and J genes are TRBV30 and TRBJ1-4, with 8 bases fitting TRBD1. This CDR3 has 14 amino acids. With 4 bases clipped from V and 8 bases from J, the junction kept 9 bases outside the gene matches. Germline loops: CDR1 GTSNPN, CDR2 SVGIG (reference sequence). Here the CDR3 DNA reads TGTGCCTGGACCTACAGGGGGAGGCGCGAAAAACTGTTTTTT. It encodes CAWTYRGRREKLFF.

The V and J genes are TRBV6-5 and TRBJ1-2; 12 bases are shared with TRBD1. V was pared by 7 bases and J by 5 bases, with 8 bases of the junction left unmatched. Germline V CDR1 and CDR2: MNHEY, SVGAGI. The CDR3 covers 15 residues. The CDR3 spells CASKPGQGAFYGYTF. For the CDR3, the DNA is TGTGCCAGCAAACCGGGACAGGGGGCGTTTTATGGCTACACCTTC.

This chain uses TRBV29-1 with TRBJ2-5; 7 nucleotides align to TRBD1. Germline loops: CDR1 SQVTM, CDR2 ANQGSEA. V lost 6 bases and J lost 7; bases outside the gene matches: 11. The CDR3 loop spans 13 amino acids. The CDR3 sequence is CSVDHRGEWTQYF. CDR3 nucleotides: TGCAGCGTGGATCACAGGGGAGAATGGACCCAGTACTTC.